This T cell receptor (beta chain) is from a study of cytomegalovirus exposure and HLA in healthy donors. On the study more broadly: Researchers previously reported finding 100 million or so unique TCR beta sequences from some 180 million T cells.

Findings of the study overall: Rarity characterized most TCR sequences, yet some public TCRs appeared in many donors. Analysis performed later showed TCR beta chains linked to HLA being more clonally expanded than equally common others. Previous analysis showed most TCR beta V segments were productive about 90% or about 30% of the time.

Comment on this clone: No antigen is known for it.

60 Vbeta and 13 Jbeta primers were used in PCR. Sequenced by immunoSEQ multiplex PCR; TCRdb stores in-frame clones only, minus some. The data contain about 95,000 clones, roughly 80% of them seen just once; the ten biggest clones take up about 3.4%. The sequence was collected from a man under 40 in good health and CMV-seropositive. Sequencing was done on a sample of PBMCs.

CDR3 in DNA: TGTGCCAGCAGCCTGGGACTAGCGGACCCCACAGATACGCAGTATTTT. Protein: CASSLGLADPTDTQYF. The chain links TRBV7-9 to TRBJ2-3, with 11 bases identical to TRBD2. CDR1 and CDR2 (germline): SEHNR, FQNEAQ (reference sequence). Trimming cost V 5 bases and J 2 bases; bases outside gene matches: 6. The CDR3 length is 16 residues.